This T cell receptor beta chain was captured by sequencing in a study of T cells in Graves' hyperthyroidism and ophthalmopathy. The overall study: Peripheral blood was collected at initial diagnosis, before any treatment.

Not enrolled were patients with uncontrolled infection, other autoimmune disease, pregnancy or lactation. At least ten counts were recorded for this clonotype. TCR beta CDR3 sequences were amplified from RNA transcripts. HTBI primers were the set used in a first-round RT-PCR of the TCR CDR3. TCRdb passed the multiplex PCR reads through MiXCR, listing each CDR3 protein once. Of around 300,000 distinct CDR3 sequences in the sample, around 15% were seen once. CDR3 length: 12 amino acids. Germline V lookup: CDR1 DFQATT, CDR2 SNEGSKA (reference sequence). Deletions cut 4 bases from V and 8 bases from J, with 14 bases between.

The chain is built from TRBV20-1 and TRBJ1-2; a possible D gene is TRBD1 (6 bases). The sequence was collected from a woman aged 40 to 50 with Graves' hyperthyroidism. Sample: blood. CDR3 DNA sequence: TGCAGTGCTACTCGGGACACGGTCGGCTACACCTTC. Translating it yields CSATRDTVGYTF.